This T cell receptor beta chain was identified during a study of T cells after yellow fever vaccination. TCRdb re-derived calls from the 5' RACE reads in MiXCR, one entry per CDR3 protein. This sample has about 320,000 distinct CDR3 sequences, with about 11% found just once. Of note for this clonotype: Its cognate antigen is unknown.

Study-wide findings and caveats: CD4 and CD8 compartments shared a small share of clonotypes.

This TCR came from a man between 18 and 29 years old who received the YFV17D yellow fever vaccine. The sample consisted of CD4+ T cells sorted from PBMCs, taken 45 days after the yellow fever booster vaccination.

CDR3 region: CASSPHRLTEAFF. In DNA form, the CDR3 reads TGTGCCAGCAGTCCCCATCGCCTAACTGAAGCTTTCTTT. The V gene is TRBV28, the J gene TRBJ1-1, with D hard to call. CDR1 and CDR2 (germline): MDHEN, SYDVKM. The CDR3 loop spans 13 amino acids. V was trimmed by 5 bases and J by 5 bases, leaving 12 bases between them.